Reported below is one TCR beta chain. Original analysis: Amplifying reference gene primers gave estimates of nucleated cell counts. TCRdb's table, derived via immunoSEQ multiplex PCR, lists solely in-frame clones and lacks some. V, J and clone size are those of that table, while D and trimming were read from the DNA. The sample carries around 180,000 clones, approximately 80% recorded once. Patients of the Seattle cohort, enrolled during active infection, were followed longitudinally. This record comes from a study of blood T cell repertoires in COVID-19. Study-wide context: Some COVID-19 samples were acute and others convalescent; all came from the United States, Italy and Spain. PBMCs, B-cell-depleted T cells, or T cells were the source of the cDNA or gDNA that made up the material.

The germline V and J ends were trimmed by 6 bases and 0 bases, with 14 bases remaining between them. The germline gives CDR1 SGHDT, CDR2 YYEEEE. The CDR3 sequence is 15 residues long. The sample was peripheral blood. The V call is TRBV5-6, the J call TRBJ2-3; D may be TRBD1 (6 bases). The source is a woman over 75 with COVID-19, enrolled during active disease. The CDR3 DNA sequence: TGTGCCAGCATCAAAGGGGGTTTTAGCACAGATACGCAGTATTTT. Translated: CASIKGGFSTDTQYF.